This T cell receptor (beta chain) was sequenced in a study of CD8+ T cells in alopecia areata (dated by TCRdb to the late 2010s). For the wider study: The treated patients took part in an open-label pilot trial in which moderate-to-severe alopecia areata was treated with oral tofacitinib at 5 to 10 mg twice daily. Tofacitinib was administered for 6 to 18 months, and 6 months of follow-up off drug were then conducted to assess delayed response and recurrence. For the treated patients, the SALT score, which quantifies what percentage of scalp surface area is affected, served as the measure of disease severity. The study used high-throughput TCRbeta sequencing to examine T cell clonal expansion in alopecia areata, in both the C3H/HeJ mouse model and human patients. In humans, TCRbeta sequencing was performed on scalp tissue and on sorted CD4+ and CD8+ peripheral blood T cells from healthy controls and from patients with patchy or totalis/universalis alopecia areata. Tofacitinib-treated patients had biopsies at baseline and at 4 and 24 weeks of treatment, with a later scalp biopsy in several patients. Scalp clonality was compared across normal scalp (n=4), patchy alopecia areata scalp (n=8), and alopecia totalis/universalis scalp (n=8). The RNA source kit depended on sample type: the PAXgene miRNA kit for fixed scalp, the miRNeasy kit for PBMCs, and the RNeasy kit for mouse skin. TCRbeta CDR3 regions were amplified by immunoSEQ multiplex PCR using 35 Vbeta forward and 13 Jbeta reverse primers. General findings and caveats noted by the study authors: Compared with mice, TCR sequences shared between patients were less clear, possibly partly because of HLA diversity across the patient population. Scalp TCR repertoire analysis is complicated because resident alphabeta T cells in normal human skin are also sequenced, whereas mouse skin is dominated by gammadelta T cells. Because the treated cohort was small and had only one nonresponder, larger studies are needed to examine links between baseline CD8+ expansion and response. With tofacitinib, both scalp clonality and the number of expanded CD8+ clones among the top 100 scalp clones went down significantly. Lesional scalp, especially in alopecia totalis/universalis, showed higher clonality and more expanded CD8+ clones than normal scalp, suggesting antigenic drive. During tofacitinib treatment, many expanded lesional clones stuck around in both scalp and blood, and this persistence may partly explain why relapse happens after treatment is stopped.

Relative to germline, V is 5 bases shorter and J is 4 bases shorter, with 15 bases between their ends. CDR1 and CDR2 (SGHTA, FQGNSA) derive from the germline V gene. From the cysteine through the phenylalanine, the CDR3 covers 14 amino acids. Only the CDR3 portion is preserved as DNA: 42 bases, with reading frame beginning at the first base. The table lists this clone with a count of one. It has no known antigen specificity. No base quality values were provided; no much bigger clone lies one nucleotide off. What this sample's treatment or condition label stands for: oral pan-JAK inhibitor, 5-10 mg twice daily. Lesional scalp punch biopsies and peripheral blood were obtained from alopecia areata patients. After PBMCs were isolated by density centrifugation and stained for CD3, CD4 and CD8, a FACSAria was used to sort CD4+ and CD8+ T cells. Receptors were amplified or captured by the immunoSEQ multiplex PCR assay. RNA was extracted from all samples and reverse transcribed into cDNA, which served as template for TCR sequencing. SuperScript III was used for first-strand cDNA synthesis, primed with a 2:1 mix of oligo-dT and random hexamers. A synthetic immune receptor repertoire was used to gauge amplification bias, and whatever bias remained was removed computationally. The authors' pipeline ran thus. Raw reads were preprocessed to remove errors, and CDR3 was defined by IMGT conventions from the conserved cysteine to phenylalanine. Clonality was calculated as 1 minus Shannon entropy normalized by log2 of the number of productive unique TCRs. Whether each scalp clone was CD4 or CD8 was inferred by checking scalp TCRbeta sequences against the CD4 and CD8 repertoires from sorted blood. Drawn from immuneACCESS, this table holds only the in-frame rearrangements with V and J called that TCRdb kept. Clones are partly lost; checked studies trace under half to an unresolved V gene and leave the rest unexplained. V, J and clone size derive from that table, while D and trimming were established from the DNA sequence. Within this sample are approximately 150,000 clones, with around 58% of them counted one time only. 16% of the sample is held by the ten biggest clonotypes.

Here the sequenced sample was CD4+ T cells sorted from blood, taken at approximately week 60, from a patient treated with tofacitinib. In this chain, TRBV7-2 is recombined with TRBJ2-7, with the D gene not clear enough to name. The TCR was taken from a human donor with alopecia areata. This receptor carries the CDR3 CASSLTDDVYEQYF. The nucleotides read TGTGCCAGCAGCCTCACCGATGACGTGTACGAGCAGTACTTC.